This TCR beta chain appears in the sequencing data of a study of T-cell memory formation after mild COVID-19 (dated by TCRdb to about 2021). Describing the broader study: TCR sequence clusters from the two donors were largely donor specific. Two young, previously healthy adult volunteers made up the cohort, one male and one female. Longitudinal TCRalpha and TCRbeta repertoire sequencing tracked T-cell clones expanding and contracting after mild COVID-19 in a couple of donors.

The CDR3 contains 13 residues, cysteine and phenylalanine counted. The CDR3 DNA has 39 bases and is translated from base 1. The germline V gene provides CDR1 MNHEY and CDR2 SVGAGI. Relative to germline, V is 6 bases shorter and J is 10 bases shorter, with 13 bases between their ends. Ficoll-Paque density gradient centrifugation was the method used to isolate PBMCs. TCRdb shows the sequencer as Illumina NovaSeq 6000. TCRalpha and TCRbeta cDNA libraries were built by 5'RACE with constant-segment primers, adding sample barcodes and unique molecular identifiers. RNA was extracted from every sample with Trizol reagent. Amplification of the libraries took two PCR steps, and the second step added a second sample barcode plus Illumina TruSeq adapters. Sequencing of libraries was performed on an Illumina NovaSeq with 2 x 150 bp paired-end reads. The paper's processing steps were these. Demultiplexing of reads and collapsing into UMI-guided consensus sequences were performed with migec v1.2.7. With mixcr v2.1.11, UMI consensuses were aligned to TRA and TRB V and J templates and assembled into clonotypes. A clonotype was counted as expanded or contracted only if both edgeR and NoisET called the change significant, with noise models trained on biological replicates. For edgeR calls, the thresholds were a false discovery rate-adjusted p below 0.01 and a log2 fold-change of 1. As an exploratory analysis of dynamics, max-normalized trajectories of the 1000 most abundant clonotypes were examined by PCA with hierarchical clustering. The CD4 or CD8 phenotype of responding clones was assigned using the separately sequenced CD4+ and CD8+ repertoires. In-frame beta chains were kept once TCRdb had trimmed the public reads at Q25 with fastp and called clones with MiXCR. One record per CDR3 amino acid sequence lists the most common genes and DNA. The V and J calls were determined by TCRdb, not by the authors. This sample holds roughly 280,000 distinct CDR3 sequences; around 15% were observed only once. The ten most abundant clones make up 22% of the sample.

Results and caveats for the whole study, not just this receptor: SARS-CoV-2 specificity of the second-wave clones peaking on day 37 was not confirmed. The study included only a couple of mild cases, and larger cohorts that include severe cases with pre-infection samples were judged to be necessary. From day 15 to 85, contracting clones showed balanced CD4/CD8 phenotypes, whereas a second wave of clones that expanded from day 15 to 37 leaned towards CD4+. Some responding clones were detected in pre-infection memory, which suggested that pre-existing cross-reactive memory T cells had joined the SARS-CoV-2 response. Contracting CD4+ clones turned up mainly in the CM and EM memory subsets, whereas EMRA was where CD8+ clones were enriched.

On this clonotype: There is no known antigen for this receptor. There are no base qualities to consult, and no much larger clone falls within one base.

The sequence links TRBV6-5 to TRBJ1-6, with the D gene too uncertain to name. This sequence originates from a young man who had mild COVID-19 (a few samples of this study predate the infection). The sample titles of this study are shuffled in the database, so cell type and time point are left out; the donor was told from shared clones. The sample was PBMCs or a T cell subset sorted from them (not recorded which). The CDR3 here reads CASRQLKNSPLHF. The nucleotide sequence reads TGTGCCAGCAGGCAGTTGAAGAACTCACCCCTCCACTTT.